What follows describes a single T cell receptor beta chain. This specimen belongs to a study of shared clonotypes between healthy human individuals. Study background: Three plates each covered CD4 naive and memory; CD8 naive two, CD8 memory one.

The CDR3 totals 16 residues. Germline loops: CDR1 SGHTA, CDR2 FQGNSA. V gave up 5 bases and J gave up 1 base; unmatched junction bases: 5. Every subset had its genomic DNA shared out evenly among several immunoSEQ plates. Method: immunoSEQ multiplex PCR; TCRdb's copy keeps in-frame clones and lacks some. The sample shows about 2 million clones, around 95% of them seen only once. Input material: naive CD4+ T cells sorted from blood. The subset denotes: CD45RA+ positively selected. The V and J genes are TRBV7-2 and TRBJ2-5; 12 positions match TRBD2. The receptor was derived from a man between 18 and 35 years old in good health. This chain's CDR3 is CASSPSSGRGQETQYF. The DNA for the CDR3 is TGTGCCAGCAGCCCATCTAGCGGGAGGGGCCAAGAGACCCAGTACTTC.